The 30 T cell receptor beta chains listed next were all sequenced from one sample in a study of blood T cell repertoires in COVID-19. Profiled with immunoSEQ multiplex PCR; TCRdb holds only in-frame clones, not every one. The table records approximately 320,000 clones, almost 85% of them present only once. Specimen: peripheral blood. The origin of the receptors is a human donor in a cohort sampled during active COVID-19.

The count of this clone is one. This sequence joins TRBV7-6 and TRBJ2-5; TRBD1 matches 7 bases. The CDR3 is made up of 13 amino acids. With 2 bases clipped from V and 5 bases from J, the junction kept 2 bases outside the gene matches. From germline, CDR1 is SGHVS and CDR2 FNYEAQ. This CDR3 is CASSLRGRETQYF. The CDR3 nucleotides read TGTGCCAGCAGCTTAAGGGGGCGGGAGACCCAGTACTTC.

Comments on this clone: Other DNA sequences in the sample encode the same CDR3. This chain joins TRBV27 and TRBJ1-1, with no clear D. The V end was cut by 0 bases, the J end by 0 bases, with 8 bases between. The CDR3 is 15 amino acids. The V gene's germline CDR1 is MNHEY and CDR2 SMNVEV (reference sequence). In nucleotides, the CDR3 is TGTGCCAGCAGTTTATCAGGAGGGATGAACACTGAAGCTTTCTTT. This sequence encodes CASSLSGGMNTEAFF.

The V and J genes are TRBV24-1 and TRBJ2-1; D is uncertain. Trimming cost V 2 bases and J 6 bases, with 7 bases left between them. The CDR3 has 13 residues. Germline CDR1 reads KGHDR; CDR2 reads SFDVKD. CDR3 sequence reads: CATSDSAANEQFF. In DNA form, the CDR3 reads TGTGCCACCAGTGATTCCGCGGCCAATGAGCAGTTCTTC.

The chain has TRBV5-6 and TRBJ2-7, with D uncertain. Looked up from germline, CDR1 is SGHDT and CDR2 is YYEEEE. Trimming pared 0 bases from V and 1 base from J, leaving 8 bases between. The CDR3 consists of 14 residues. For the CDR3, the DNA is TGTGCCAGCAGCTTGGCCCCAGATTCCTACGAGCAGTACTTC. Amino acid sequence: CASSLAPDSYEQYF.

The CDR3 reads CASSRGTVTGELFF. In DNA form, the CDR3 reads TGTGCCAGCAGCCGTGGGACAGTCACCGGGGAGCTGTTTTTT. This chain joins TRBV3-1 (or the pseudogene TRBV3-2) and TRBJ2-2, with 7 bases identical to TRBD1. Germline values: CDR1 LGHDT, CDR2 YNNKEL (reference sequence). V gave up 4 bases and J gave up 4 bases; unmatched junction bases: 3. This CDR3 is 14 amino acids long.

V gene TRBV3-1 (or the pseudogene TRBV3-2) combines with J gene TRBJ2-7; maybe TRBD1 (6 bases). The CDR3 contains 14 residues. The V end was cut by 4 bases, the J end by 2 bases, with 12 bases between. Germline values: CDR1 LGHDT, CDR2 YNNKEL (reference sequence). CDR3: CASSRTAVTYEQYF. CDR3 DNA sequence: TGTGCCAGCAGCCGGACAGCAGTAACCTACGAGCAGTACTTC.

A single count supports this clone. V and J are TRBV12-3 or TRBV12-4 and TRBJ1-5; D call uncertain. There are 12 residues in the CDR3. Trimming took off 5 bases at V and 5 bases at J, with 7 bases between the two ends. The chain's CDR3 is CASSPQDQPQHF. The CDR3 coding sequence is TGTGCCAGCAGTCCCCAGGATCAGCCCCAGCATTTT.

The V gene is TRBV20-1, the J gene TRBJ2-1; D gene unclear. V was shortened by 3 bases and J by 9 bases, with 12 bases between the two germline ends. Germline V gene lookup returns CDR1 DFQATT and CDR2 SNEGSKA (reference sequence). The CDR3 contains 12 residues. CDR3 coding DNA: TGCAGTGCTAGTCGGAGTCCCGGTGAGCAGTTCTTC. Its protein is CSASRSPGEQFF.

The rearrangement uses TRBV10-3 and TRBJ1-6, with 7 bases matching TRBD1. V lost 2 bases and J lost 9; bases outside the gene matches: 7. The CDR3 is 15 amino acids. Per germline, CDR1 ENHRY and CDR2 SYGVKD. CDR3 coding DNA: TGTGCCATCAGTGAGACAACAGGGGAGATTTCACCCCTCCACTTT. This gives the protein CAISETTGEISPLHF.

DNA for the CDR3: TGTGCCAGCGCGGGGGGGTTAGTAACCGGGGAGCTGTTTTTT. It codes for CASAGGLVTGELFF. The chain recombines TRBV3-1 (or the pseudogene TRBV3-2) with TRBJ2-2, with 9 nucleotides matching TRBD2. There are 14 residues in the CDR3. Germline V lookup: CDR1 LGHDT, CDR2 YNNKEL (reference sequence). V dropped 8 bases and J dropped 5; count of bases not matched to a gene: 6.

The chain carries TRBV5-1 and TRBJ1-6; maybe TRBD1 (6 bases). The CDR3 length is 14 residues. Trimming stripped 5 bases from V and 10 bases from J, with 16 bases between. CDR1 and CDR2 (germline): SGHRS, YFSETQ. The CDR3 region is CASSPDRNGSPLHF. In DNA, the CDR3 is TGCGCCAGCAGTCCCGACAGGAACGGCTCACCCCTCCACTTT.

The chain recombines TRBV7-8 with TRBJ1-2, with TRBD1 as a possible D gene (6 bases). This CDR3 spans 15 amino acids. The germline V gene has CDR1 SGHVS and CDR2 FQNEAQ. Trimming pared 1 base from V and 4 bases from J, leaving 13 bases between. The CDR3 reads CASSLGDIEIYGYTF. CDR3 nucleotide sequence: TGTGCCAGCAGCTTAGGGGACATCGAAATCTATGGCTACACCTTC.

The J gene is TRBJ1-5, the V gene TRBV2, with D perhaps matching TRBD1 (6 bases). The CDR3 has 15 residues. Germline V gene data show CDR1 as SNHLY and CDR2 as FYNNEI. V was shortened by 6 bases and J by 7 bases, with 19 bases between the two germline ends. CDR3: CASSPIQTGAQPQHF. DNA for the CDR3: TGTGCCAGCAGCCCCATTCAGACAGGAGCCCAGCCCCAGCATTTT.

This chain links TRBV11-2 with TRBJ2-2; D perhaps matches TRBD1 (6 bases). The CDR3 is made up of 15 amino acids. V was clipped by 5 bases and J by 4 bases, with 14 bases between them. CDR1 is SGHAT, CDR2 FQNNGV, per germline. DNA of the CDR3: TGTGCCAGCAGCGAGGTTAACAGGGCCACCGGGGAGCTGTTTTTT. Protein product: CASSEVNRATGELFF. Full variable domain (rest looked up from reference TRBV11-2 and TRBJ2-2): EAGVAQSPRYKIIEKRQSVAFWCNPISGHATLYWYQQILGQGPKLLIQFQNNGVVDDSQLPKDRFSAERLKGVDSTLKIQPAKLEDSAVYLCASSEVNRATGELFFGEGSRLTVL.

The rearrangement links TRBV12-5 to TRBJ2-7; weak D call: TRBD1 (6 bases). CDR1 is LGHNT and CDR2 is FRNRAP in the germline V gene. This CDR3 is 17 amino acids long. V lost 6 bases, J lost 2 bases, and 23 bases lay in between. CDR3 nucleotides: TGTGCTAGTGGCTATCACGAGTACAGGGAGTCCCCCTACGAGCAGTACTTC. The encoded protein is CASGYHEYRESPYEQYF.

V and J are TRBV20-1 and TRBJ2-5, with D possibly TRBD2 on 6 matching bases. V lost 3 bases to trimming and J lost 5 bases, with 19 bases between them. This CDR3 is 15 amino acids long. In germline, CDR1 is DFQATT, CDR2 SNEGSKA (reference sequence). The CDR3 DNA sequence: TGCAGTGCTAGTAGGAGCGAGGGGAGGTGGGAGACCCAGTACTTC. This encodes CSASRSEGRWETQYF.

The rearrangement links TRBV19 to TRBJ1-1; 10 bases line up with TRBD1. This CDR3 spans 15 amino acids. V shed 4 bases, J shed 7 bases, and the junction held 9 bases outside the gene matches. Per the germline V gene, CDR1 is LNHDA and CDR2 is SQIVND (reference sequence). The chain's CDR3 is CASSKRAGQGFEAFF. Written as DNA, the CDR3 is TGTGCCAGTAGTAAAAGAGCGGGACAGGGGTTTGAAGCTTTCTTT.

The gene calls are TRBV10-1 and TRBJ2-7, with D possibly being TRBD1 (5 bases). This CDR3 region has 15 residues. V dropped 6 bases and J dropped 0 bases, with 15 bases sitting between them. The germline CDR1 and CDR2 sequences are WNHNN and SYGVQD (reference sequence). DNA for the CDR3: TGCGCCAGCAGATTGCAGGGTTTCAGCTCCTACGAGCAGTACTTC. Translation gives CASRLQGFSSYEQYF.

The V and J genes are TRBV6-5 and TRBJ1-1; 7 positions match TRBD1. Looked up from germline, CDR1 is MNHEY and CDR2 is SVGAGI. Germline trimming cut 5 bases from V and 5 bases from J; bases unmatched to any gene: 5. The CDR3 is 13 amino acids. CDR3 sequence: CASSQQQGTEAFF. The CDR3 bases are TGTGCCAGCAGTCAACAACAGGGGACTGAAGCTTTCTTT.

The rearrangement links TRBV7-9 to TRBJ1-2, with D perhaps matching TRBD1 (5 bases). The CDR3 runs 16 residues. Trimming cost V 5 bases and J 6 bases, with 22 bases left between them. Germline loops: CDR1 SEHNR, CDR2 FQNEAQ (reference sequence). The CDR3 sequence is CASSGIPGLLEDGYTF. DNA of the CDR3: TGTGCCAGCAGCGGCATCCCGGGACTCCTCGAGGATGGCTACACCTTC.

The CDR3 spells CASSFLIETEAFF. CDR3 DNA sequence: TGTGCCAGCAGCTTCCTAATTGAAACTGAAGCTTTCTTT. The chain is built from TRBV7-3 and TRBJ1-1, with D unresolved. The V end lost 3 bases, the J end lost 5 bases, and 10 bases lay between the germline ends. CDR1 and CDR2 (germline): SGHTA, FQGTGA. The CDR3 runs 13 residues.

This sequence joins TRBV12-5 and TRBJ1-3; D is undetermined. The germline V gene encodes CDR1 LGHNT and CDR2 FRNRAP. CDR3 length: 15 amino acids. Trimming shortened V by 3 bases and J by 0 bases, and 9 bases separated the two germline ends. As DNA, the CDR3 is TGTGCTAGTGGTTTAGATCCGAGCTCTGGAAACACCATATATTTT. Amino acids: CASGLDPSSGNTIYF.

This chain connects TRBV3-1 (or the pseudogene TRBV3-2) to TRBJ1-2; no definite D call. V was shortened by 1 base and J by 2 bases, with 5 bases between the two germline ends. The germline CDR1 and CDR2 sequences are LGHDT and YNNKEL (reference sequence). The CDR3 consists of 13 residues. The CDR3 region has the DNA TGTGCCAGCAGCCAAGGGGAGAACTATGGCTACACCTTC. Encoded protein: CASSQGENYGYTF.

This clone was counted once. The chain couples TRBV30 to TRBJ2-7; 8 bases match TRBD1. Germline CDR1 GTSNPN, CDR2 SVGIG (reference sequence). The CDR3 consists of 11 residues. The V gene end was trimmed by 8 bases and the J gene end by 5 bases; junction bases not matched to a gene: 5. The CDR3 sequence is CAMDRADEQYF. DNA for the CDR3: TGTGCCATGGACAGGGCCGACGAGCAGTACTTC.

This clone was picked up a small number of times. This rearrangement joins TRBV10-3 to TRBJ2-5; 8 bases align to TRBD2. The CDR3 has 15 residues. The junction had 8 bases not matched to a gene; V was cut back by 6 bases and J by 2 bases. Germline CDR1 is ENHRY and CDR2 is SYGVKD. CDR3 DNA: TGTGCCATCAGGGCTCGCGGGGGGAATCAAGAGACCCAGTACTTC. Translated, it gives CAIRARGGNQETQYF.

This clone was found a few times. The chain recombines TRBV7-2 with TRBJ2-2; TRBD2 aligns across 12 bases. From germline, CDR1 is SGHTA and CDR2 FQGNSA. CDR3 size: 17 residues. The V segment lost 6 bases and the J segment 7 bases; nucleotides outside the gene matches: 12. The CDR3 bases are TGTGCCAGCAGTCCTCCCGGGCTAGCGGGGGGGAGCGGGGAGCTGTTTTTT. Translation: CASSPPGLAGGSGELFF. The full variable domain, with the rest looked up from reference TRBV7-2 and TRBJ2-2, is GAGVSQSPSNKVTEKGKDVELRCDPISGHTALYWYRQSLGQGLEFLIYFQGNSAPDKSGLPSDRFSAERTGGSVSTLTIQRTQQEDSAVYLCASSPPGLAGGSGELFFGEGSRLTVL.

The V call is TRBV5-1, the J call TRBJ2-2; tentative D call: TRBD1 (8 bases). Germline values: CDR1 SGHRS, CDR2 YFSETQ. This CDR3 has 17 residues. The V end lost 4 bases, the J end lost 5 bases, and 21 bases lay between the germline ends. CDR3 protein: CASSKLEDRGGTGELFF. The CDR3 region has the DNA TGCGCCAGCAGCAAACTTGAAGACAGGGGAGGGACCGGGGAGCTGTTTTTT.

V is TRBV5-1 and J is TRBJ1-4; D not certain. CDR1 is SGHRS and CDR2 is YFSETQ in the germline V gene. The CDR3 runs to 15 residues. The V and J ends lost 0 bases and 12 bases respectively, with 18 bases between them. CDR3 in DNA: TGCGCCAGCAGCTTGGTGCCAGATACGTTTGAGGAACTGTTTTTT. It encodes CASSLVPDTFEELFF.

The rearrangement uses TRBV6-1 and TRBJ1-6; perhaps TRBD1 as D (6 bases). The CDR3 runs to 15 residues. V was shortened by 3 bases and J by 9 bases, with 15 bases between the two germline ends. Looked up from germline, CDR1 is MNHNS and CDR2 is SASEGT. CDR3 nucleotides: TGTGCCAGCAGTGACGAGGCAGGGGTGATTTCACCCCTCCACTTT. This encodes CASSDEAGVISPLHF.

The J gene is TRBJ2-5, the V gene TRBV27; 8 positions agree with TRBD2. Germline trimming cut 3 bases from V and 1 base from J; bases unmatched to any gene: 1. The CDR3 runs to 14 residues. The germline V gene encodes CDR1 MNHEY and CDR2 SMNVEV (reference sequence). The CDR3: CASSFRGGQETQYF. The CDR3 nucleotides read TGTGCCAGCAGTTTCCGGGGGGGCCAAGAGACCCAGTACTTC.